A single count supports the clone carrying this T cell receptor beta chain. The assay was immunoSEQ multiplex PCR, and TCRdb's table has in-frame clones only and misses some. The repertoire holds roughly 70,000 clones, with approximately 86% as singletons. The source of the sample is a study of a mutant IDH1 vaccine in newly diagnosed glioma. J gave up 2 bases and V 5 bases, and 7 bases lay outside the gene matches. Germline loops: CDR1 SSHAT, CDR2 FNYEAQ (reference sequence). This CDR3 region has 17 residues. Time point here: baseline, week 1 (first vaccination visit). Stated treatment: pre-vaccination baseline after standard-of-care therapy.

The TCR was taken from a young man with glioma. The sequenced sample was PBMCs, obtained from a glioma patient treated with radiotherapy, temozolomide or both. V is TRBV7-7 and J is TRBJ2-2, with 11 bases fitting TRBD2. CDR3 DNA: TGTGCCAGCAGCCCCCGACTAGCGGGGACCAACACCGGGGAGCTGTTTTTT. This encodes CASSPRLAGTNTGELFF. Based on the CDR3 plus reference TRBV7-7 and TRBJ2-2, the full variable domain is GAGVSQSPRYKVTKRGQDVTLRCDPISSHATLYWYQQALGQGPEFLTYFNYEAQPDKSGLPSDRFSAERPEGSISTLTIQRTEQRDSAMYRCASSPRLAGTNTGELFFGEGSRLTVL.